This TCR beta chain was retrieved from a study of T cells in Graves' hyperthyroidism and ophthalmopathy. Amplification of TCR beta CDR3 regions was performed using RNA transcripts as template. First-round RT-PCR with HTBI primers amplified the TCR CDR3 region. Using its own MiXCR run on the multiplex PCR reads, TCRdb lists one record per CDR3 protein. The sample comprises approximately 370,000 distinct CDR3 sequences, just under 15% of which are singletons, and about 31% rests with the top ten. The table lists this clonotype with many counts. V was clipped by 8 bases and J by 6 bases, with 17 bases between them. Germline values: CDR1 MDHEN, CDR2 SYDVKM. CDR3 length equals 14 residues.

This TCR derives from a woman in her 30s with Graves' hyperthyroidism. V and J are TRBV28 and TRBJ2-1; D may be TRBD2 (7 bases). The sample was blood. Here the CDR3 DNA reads TGTGCCAGCGGGATAAAGGGGGGGGGCAATGAGCAGTTCTTC. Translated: CASGIKGGGNEQFF.